These 29 T cell receptor beta chains came from one sample sequenced in a study of blood T cell repertoires in COVID-19. Sequenced by immunoSEQ multiplex PCR; TCRdb stores in-frame clones only, minus some. The repertoire holds 95,000 to 150,000 clones, with around three quarters as singletons. The sequenced sample was peripheral blood. These receptor sequences come from a man aged 60 to 75 with active or convalescent COVID-19.

The chain joins TRBV7-9 to TRBJ2-3; D is unclear. V was clipped by 0 bases and J by 6 bases, with 13 bases between them. The CDR3 spans 15 residues. Germline values: CDR1 SEHNR, CDR2 FQNEAQ (reference sequence). CDR3 amino acids: CASSLALPNGDTQYF. The DNA for the CDR3 is TGTGCCAGCAGCTTAGCCCTACCTAACGGGGATACGCAGTATTTT.

The rearrangement uses TRBV5-1 and TRBJ1-4, with D possibly TRBD1 on 6 matching bases. This CDR3 spans 16 amino acids. CDR1 is SGHRS and CDR2 is YFSETQ in the germline V gene. V lost 0 bases and J 5 bases, leaving 14 bases between the germline ends. DNA for the CDR3: TGCGCCAGCAGCTTGGCCGAAACAAGGGGGAATGAAAAACTGTTTTTT. Residues: CASSLAETRGNEKLFF.

J is TRBJ2-7 and V is TRBV9, with TRBD1 identical over 8 bases. The CDR3 runs to 15 residues. Germline V CDR1 and CDR2: SGDLS, YYNGEE. V dropped 3 bases and J dropped 2; count of bases not matched to a gene: 7. The CDR3 DNA reads TGTGCCAGCAGCGAGGGGGGACAGGCCACCTACGAGCAGTACTTC. Encoded protein: CASSEGGQATYEQYF.

The rearrangement joins TRBV28 to TRBJ1-3; D is ambiguous. In germline, CDR1 is MDHEN, CDR2 SYDVKM. Trimming took 4 bases from V and 6 from J, leaving 7 bases between them. The CDR3 consists of 12 residues. The CDR3: CASSYGENTIYF. The CDR3 coding sequence is TGTGCCAGCAGTTACGGGGAAAACACCATATATTTT.

The rearrangement uses TRBV3-1 (or the pseudogene TRBV3-2) and TRBJ2-7; D is unclear. Germline values: CDR1 LGHDT, CDR2 YNNKEL (reference sequence). Between the trimmed V and J ends, which lost 1 base and 6 bases, there was a span of 4 bases. The CDR3 length is 11 residues. The CDR3 nucleotides read TGTGCCAGCAGCCAAGGAGGCGAGCAGTACTTC. Translated, it gives CASSQGGEQYF.

This clone has only a few counts. The J gene is TRBJ1-2, the V gene TRBV10-3; 10 bases fit TRBD1. After removal of 6 bases from V and 1 base from J, the junction contained 2 bases not matched to a gene. This CDR3 contains 14 residues. Germline values: CDR1 ENHRY, CDR2 SYGVKD. The CDR3 DNA reads TGTGCCATCAGGGGGACAGGGGATAACTATGGCTACACCTTC. Translated, it gives CAIRGTGDNYGYTF.

This sequence joins TRBV13 and TRBJ2-7; tentatively, D is TRBD1 (6 bases). Germline loops: CDR1 PRHDT, CDR2 FYEKMQ (reference sequence). There are 12 residues in the CDR3. The ends were cut back, 5 bases at V and 5 bases at J, with 10 bases in the middle. DNA of the CDR3: TGTGCCAGCAGCCAACAGGGAGACGAGCAGTACTTC. Translated: CASSQQGDEQYF.

V usage is TRBV7-7 and J usage is TRBJ2-2, with unresolved D. This CDR3 comprises 15 residues. V dropped 1 base and J dropped 0 bases, with 6 bases sitting between them. Germline V gives CDR1 SSHAT, CDR2 FNYEAQ (reference sequence). The CDR3 nucleotides are TGTGCCAGCAGCTTAGGTCAGACGAACACCGGGGAGCTGTTTTTT. This sequence encodes CASSLGQTNTGELFF.

In DNA, the CDR3 is TGTGCCAGCAGCAATACAGAAAGCCATGGCTACACCTTC. Translating it yields CASSNTESHGYTF. The chain employs TRBV21-1 and TRBJ1-2; the D call of TRBD1 is as the table states it, not checked on the DNA. TRBV21-1 is reported as a pseudogene. The CDR3 has 13 amino acids.

This rearrangement joins TRBV24-1 to TRBJ2-2; weak D call: TRBD1 (6 bases). The CDR3 sequence is 15 residues long. Germline lookup yields CDR1 KGHDR and CDR2 SFDVKD. V lost 4 bases and J 2 bases, leaving 10 bases between the germline ends. CDR3 amino acids: CATSEPTGNTGELFF. DNA of the CDR3: TGTGCCACCAGTGAGCCGACAGGAAACACCGGGGAGCTGTTTTTT.

The chain links TRBV3-1 (or the pseudogene TRBV3-2) to TRBJ2-7, with D possibly being TRBD2 (6 bases). Germline V gene sequence: CDR1 LGHDT, CDR2 YNNKEL (reference sequence). Deletions cut 4 bases from V and 4 bases from J, with 17 bases between. The CDR3 is 15 residues long. The CDR3 region is CASSPLWQTSYEQYF. CDR3 nucleotide sequence: TGTGCCAGCAGCCCCTTGTGGCAGACTAGTTACGAGCAGTACTTC.

The CDR3 coding sequence is TGCGCCAGCAGCCAAGACAGAGCGGGGGGCCCTGAAGCTTTCTTT. Its protein is CASSQDRAGGPEAFF. The rearrangement links TRBV4-3 to TRBJ1-1, with TRBD1 as a possible D gene (6 bases). V lost 0 bases and J lost 6, with 14 bases in between. Germline loops: CDR1 LGHNA, CDR2 YSLEER. The CDR3 is made up of 15 amino acids.

V usage is TRBV18 and J usage is TRBJ1-2; 9 nucleotides align to TRBD1. After removal of 10 bases from V and 2 bases from J, the junction contained 8 bases not matched to a gene. This CDR3 comprises 14 residues. The germline V gene has CDR1 KGHSH and CDR2 LQKENI. CDR3 nucleotide sequence: TGTGCCACCAACGAGGGGACAGGGAACTATGGCTACACCTTC. This codes for CATNEGTGNYGYTF.

The chain employs TRBV4-1 and TRBJ1-6; 10 positions match TRBD1. The CDR3 is 17 residues long. The germline CDR1 and CDR2 sequences are MGHRA and YSYEKL. V lost 4 bases, J lost 5 bases, and 8 bases stayed unmatched. The CDR3 region has the DNA TGCGCCAGCAGCCCAAGGACAGGGGGGACGCATAATTCACCCCTCCACTTT. Translated: CASSPRTGGTHNSPLHF.

This chain connects TRBV7-8 to TRBJ2-5, with D perhaps TRBD1 (7 bases). This CDR3 comprises 15 residues. V was shortened by 0 bases and J by 4 bases, with 12 bases between the two germline ends. The V gene's germline CDR1 is SGHVS and CDR2 FQNEAQ. The CDR3 nucleotides read TGTGCCAGCAGCTTAGCGTGGAGGGGGCGAGAGACCCAGTACTTC. Amino acids: CASSLAWRGRETQYF.

The CDR3 protein is CASSTSGLALQYF. In DNA form, the CDR3 reads TGTGCCAGCAGTACGTCTGGACTAGCCCTACAGTATTTT. The chain couples TRBV6-5 to TRBJ2-3; the match to TRBD2 covers 8 bases. Trimming took 5 bases from V and 12 from J; bases not matched to a gene: 10. Germline loops: CDR1 MNHEY, CDR2 SVGAGI. This CDR3 has 13 residues.

This chain uses TRBV15 with TRBJ2-5; D gene uncertain. V was shortened by 1 base and J by 5 bases, with 11 bases between the two germline ends. Germline V gene data show CDR1 as LNHNV and CDR2 as YYDKDF (reference sequence). The CDR3 has 14 residues. The CDR3 spells CATSRGQIRETQYF. The CDR3 DNA sequence: TGTGCCACCAGCAGAGGCCAGATCAGGGAGACCCAGTACTTC.

The chain links TRBV6-6 to TRBJ2-2; the D gene is possibly TRBD2 (6 bases). The CDR3 runs 15 residues. Germline-derived CDR1 and CDR2 are MNHNY and SVGAGI (reference sequence). Trimming shortened V by 6 bases and J by 1 base, and 12 bases separated the two germline ends. The CDR3 is CASSLTGGNTGELFF. In DNA form, the CDR3 reads TGTGCCAGCAGCTTAACCGGGGGGAACACCGGGGAGCTGTTTTTT.

The chain joins TRBV6-5 to TRBJ1-5, with 9 bases lining up with TRBD1. The J segment lost 6 bases and the V segment lost 6 bases, leaving 6 bases of the junction unmatched. The CDR3 spans 14 residues. Germline V CDR1 and CDR2: MNHEY, SVGAGI. Written as DNA, the CDR3 is TGTGCCAGCAGCTCGGGACAGGGCGGTCAGCCCCAGCATTTT. Its translation is CASSSGQGGQPQHF.

The V and J genes are TRBV5-4 and TRBJ2-6, with D possibly TRBD1 on 6 matching bases. The CDR3 has 15 amino acids. Germline V gene lookup returns CDR1 SGHNT and CDR2 YYREEE (reference sequence). V gave up 3 bases and J gave up 3 bases, with 10 bases separating them. Here the CDR3 reads CASSSTGFGANVLTF. The CDR3 coding sequence is TGTGCCAGCAGCTCGACAGGATTTGGGGCCAACGTCCTGACTTTC. Full variable domain (missing parts from reference TRBV5-4 and TRBJ2-6): ETGVTQSPTHLIKTRGQQVTLRCSSQSGHNTVSWYQQALGQGPQFIFQYYREEENGRGNFPPRFSGLQFPNYSSELNVNALELDDSALYLCASSSTGFGANVLTFGAGSRLTVL.

The CDR3 sequence is CASSPVMVETQYF. The CDR3 nucleotides are TGCGCCAGCAGCCCGGTTATGGTCGAGACCCAGTACTTC. The gene calls are TRBV4-1 and TRBJ2-5; D is ambiguous. The CDR3 runs to 13 residues. The V gene lost 4 bases and the J gene lost 5 bases, with 11 bases spanning the gap. In germline, CDR1 is MGHRA, CDR2 YSYEKL.

CDR3 loop: CASSFSSGTANTEAFF. In DNA, the CDR3 is TGTGCCAGCAGTTTCTCTAGCGGGACGGCGAACACTGAAGCTTTCTTT. V is TRBV27 and J is TRBJ1-1, with D maybe TRBD1 (5 bases). Trimming stripped 3 bases from V and 1 base from J, with 15 bases between. The CDR3 covers 16 residues. CDR1 is MNHEY and CDR2 is SMNVEV in the germline V gene (reference sequence).

The chain combines TRBV19 with TRBJ2-1; TRBD2 agrees at 16 bases. The CDR3 loop spans 20 amino acids. From germline, CDR1 is LNHDA and CDR2 SQIVND (reference sequence). Unmatched junction bases numbered 13, after V lost 5 bases and J lost 3 bases. The CDR3 region has the DNA TGTGCCAGTAGTTTACGTCCGGGACTAGCGGGAGGGGCCCTCTACAATGAGCAGTTCTTC. Its protein is CASSLRPGLAGGALYNEQFF.

The chain couples TRBV28 to TRBJ2-7, with 9 bases fitting TRBD1. This CDR3 has 15 amino acids. Per the germline V gene, CDR1 is MDHEN and CDR2 is SYDVKM. V lost 7 bases to trimming and J lost 4 bases; unmatched junction nucleotides: 11. The CDR3 spells CASTPSGTGLYEQYF. The CDR3 DNA sequence: TGTGCCAGCACCCCATCTGGGACAGGGCTTTACGAGCAGTACTTC.

This chain connects TRBV6-4 to TRBJ1-2, with D maybe TRBD1 (5 bases). The CDR3 spans 11 residues. Germline V lookup: CDR1 MRHNA, CDR2 SNTAGT. The V end was cut by 7 bases, the J end by 7 bases, with 10 bases between. CDR3 DNA sequence: TGTGCCAGCAAGTCAGGGTTTGGCTACACCTTC. Translated: CASKSGFGYTF.

The rearrangement links TRBV5-1 to TRBJ2-2; weak D call: TRBD2 (6 bases). This CDR3 contains 17 residues. Germline V CDR1 and CDR2: SGHRS, YFSETQ. Trimming cost V 4 bases and J 4 bases, with 20 bases left between them. This CDR3 reads CASSSPTVASATGELFF. The CDR3, as DNA: TGCGCCAGCAGCAGTCCCACCGTGGCTAGCGCCACCGGGGAGCTGTTTTTT.

This clone was seen a handful of times. CDR3 region: CASSLRGTGGLGTEAFF. CDR3 DNA sequence: TGCGCCAGCAGCCTTAGGGGGACAGGGGGCTTAGGCACTGAAGCTTTCTTT. The rearrangement links TRBV5-1 to TRBJ1-1; TRBD1 matches at 12 bases. The CDR3 has 17 residues. Looked up from germline, CDR1 is SGHRS and CDR2 is YFSETQ. J gave up 4 bases and V 4 bases, and 11 bases lay outside the gene matches.

This clone was seen more than once but under ten times. The genes are TRBV6-2 or TRBV6-3 and TRBJ2-7; D is perhaps TRBD2 (5 bases). Germline V lookup: CDR1 MNHEY, CDR2 SVGEGT. The CDR3 totals 13 residues. V lost 7 bases to trimming and J lost 6 bases, with 16 bases between them. In DNA, the CDR3 is TGTGCCAGCACCCCTGAGCCCGCGGGCGAGCAGTACTTC. Its protein is CASTPEPAGEQYF.

This chain uses TRBV7-9 with TRBJ1-5; D unclear. The CDR3 sequence is 13 residues long. Between the trimmed V and J ends, which lost 5 bases and 5 bases, there was a span of 10 bases. CDR1 is SEHNR, CDR2 FQNEAQ, per germline (reference sequence). CDR3 coding DNA: TGTGCCAGCAGCCCCGACACCTATCAGCCCCAGCATTTT. This encodes CASSPDTYQPQHF.